A single T cell receptor beta chain is shown here with its context. This CDR3 region has 15 residues. Germline V gene lookup returns CDR1 WSHSY and CDR2 SAAADI. Between the trimmed V and J ends, which lost 8 bases and 0 bases, there was a span of 14 bases. This entry belongs to a study of T cell repertoires in ileal Crohn's disease. Study in general: Biopsies at the proximal margin of the resected specimen form MI samples.

Stated time point: proximal margin of the surgical specimen (macroscopically non-inflamed). Data came from immunoSEQ multiplex PCR; TCRdb stores just in-frame clones and leaves some out. This table has thousands of clones, 55% to 75% appearing once. This TCR derives from an adult with Crohn's disease. V usage is TRBV10-2 and J usage is TRBJ1-3; weak D call: TRBD1 (5 bases). Input material: ileal tissue. The CDR3 coding sequence is TGCGCCAGCTATTCAGGGTCCAGCTCTGGAAACACCATATATTTT. This sequence encodes CASYSGSSSGNTIYF.